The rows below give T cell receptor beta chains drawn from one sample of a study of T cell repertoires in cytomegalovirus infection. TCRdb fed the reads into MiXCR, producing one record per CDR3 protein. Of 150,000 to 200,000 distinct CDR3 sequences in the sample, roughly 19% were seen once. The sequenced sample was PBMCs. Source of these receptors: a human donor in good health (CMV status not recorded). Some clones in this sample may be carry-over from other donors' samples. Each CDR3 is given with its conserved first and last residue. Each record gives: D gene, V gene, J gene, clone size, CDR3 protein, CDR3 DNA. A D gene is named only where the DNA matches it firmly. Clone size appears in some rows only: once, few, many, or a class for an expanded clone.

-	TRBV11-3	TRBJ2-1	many	CAILLGGEQFF	TGTGCCATCCTACTAGGTGGTGAGCAGTTCTTC
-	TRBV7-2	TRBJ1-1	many	CASSPARGTEAFF	TGTGCCAGCAGCCCCGCCAGGGGCACTGAAGCTTTCTTT
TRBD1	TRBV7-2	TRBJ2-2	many	CASSWDSNTGELFF	TGTGCCAGCAGCTGGGACAGTAACACCGGGGAGCTGTTTTTT
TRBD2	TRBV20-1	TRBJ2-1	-	CSARDKAGGLNEQFF	TGCAGTGCTAGAGACAAAGCGGGAGGGTTGAATGAGCAGTTCTTC
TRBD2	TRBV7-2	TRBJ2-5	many	CASSLGGGEKTQYF	TGTGCCAGCAGCTTAGGGGGAGGGGAAAAGACCCAGTACTTC
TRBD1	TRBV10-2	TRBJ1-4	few	CASREDRDQKLFF	TGCGCCAGCAGAGAAGACAGGGACCAAAAACTGTTTTTT
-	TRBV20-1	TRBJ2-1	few	CSARVPGIFYNEQFF	TGCAGTGCTAGAGTTCCGGGGATATTCTACAATGAGCAGTTCTTC
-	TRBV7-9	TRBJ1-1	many	CASSLGPGRNTEAFF	TGTGCCAGCAGCTTAGGGCCCGGTCGGAACACTGAAGCTTTCTTT
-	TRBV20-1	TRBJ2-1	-	CSATGYNEQFF	TGCAGTGCTACGGGGTACAATGAGCAGTTCTTC
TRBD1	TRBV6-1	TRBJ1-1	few	CASSEAGTAGEAFF	TGTGCCAGCAGTGAAGCGGGGACAGCCGGTGAAGCTTTCTTT
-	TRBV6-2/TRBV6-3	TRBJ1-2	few	CASSSGETYGYTF	TGTGCCAGCAGTTCCGGTGAGACCTATGGCTACACCTTC
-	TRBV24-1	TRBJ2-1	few	CATSVAGQGGDEQFF	TGTGCCACCAGTGTGGCTGGACAAGGAGGCGATGAGCAGTTCTTC
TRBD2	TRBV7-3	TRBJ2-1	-	CASSLLTGGEQFF	TGTGCCAGCAGCTTATTGACGGGAGGTGAGCAGTTCTTC
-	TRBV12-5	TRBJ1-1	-	CASGLSLYRDSDTEAFF	TGTGCTAGTGGTTTGTCGCTCTACAGGGATTCGGACACTGAAGCTTTCTTT
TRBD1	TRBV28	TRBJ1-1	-	CASDQRGQGRANTEAFF	TGTGCCAGCGACCAAAGGGGACAGGGGAGGGCTAACACTGAAGCTTTCTTT
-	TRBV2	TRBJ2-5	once	CASSEVVTGGRAGGETQYF	TGTGCCAGCAGTGAAGTGGTGACGGGGGGGAGGGCAGGGGGAGAGACCCAGTACTTC
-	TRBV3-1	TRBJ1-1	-	CASSHWTPGGNTEAFF	TGTGCCAGCAGCCACTGGACCCCCGGCGGGAACACTGAAGCTTTCTTT
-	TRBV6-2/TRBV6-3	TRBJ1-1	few	CASSLRINRAYTEAFF	TGTGCCAGCAGCCTTCGGATAAACAGGGCGTACACTGAAGCTTTCTTT
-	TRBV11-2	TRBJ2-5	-	CASSLVGGSKGGSLETQYF	TGTGCCAGCAGCTTAGTTGGGGGGTCTAAAGGTGGGTCCTTGGAGACCCAGTACTTC
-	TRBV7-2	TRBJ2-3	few	CASLGGGDRDTQYF	TGTGCCAGCCTGGGTGGGGGGGACAGAGATACGCAGTATTTT
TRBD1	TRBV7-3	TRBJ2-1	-	CASSLNLQGASYNEQFF	TGTGCCAGCAGCTTAAACCTGCAGGGGGCTAGCTACAATGAGCAGTTCTTC
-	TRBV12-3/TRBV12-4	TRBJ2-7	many	CASSRTPLEQYF	TGTGCCAGCAGTCGGACTCCTCTCGAGCAGTACTTC
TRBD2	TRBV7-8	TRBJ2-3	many	CASSLKREETDTQYF	TGTGCCAGCAGCTTGAAGCGGGAGGAAACAGATACGCAGTATTTT
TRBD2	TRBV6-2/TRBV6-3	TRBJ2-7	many	CASSYGASGGAYEQYF	TGTGCCAGCAGTTACGGCGCTAGCGGGGGGGCCTACGAGCAGTACTTC
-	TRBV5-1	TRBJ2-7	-	CASSLDDGRSASTYEQYF	TGCGCCAGCAGCTTGGATGACGGCAGATCAGCCTCCACCTACGAGCAGTACTTC
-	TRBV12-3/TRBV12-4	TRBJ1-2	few	CASSTAGGYGYTF	TGTGCCAGCAGTACGGCGGGGGGCTATGGCTACACCTTC
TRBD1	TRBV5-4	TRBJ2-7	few	CASSLGGDRSYEQYF	TGTGCCAGCAGCTTGGGGGGGGACAGGTCCTACGAGCAGTACTTC
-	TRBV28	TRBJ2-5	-	CASSFATGPSETQYF	TGTGCCAGCAGCTTCGCAACGGGACCGTCGGAGACCCAGTACTTC
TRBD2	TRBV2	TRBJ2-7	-	CAITGTSGAYEQYF	TGTGCCATCACCGGGACTAGCGGAGCGTACGAGCAGTACTTC
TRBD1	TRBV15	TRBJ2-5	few	CATSRDGTGGETQYF	TGTGCCACCAGCAGAGATGGGACAGGGGGTGAGACCCAGTACTTC
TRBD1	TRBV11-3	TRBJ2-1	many	CASLDGTGVYNEQFF	TGTGCCAGCCTCGACGGGACAGGGGTCTACAATGAGCAGTTCTTC